Below are 20 T cell receptor beta chains sequenced from a single sample in a study of cytomegalovirus exposure and HLA in healthy donors. A multiplex PCR was run with 60 Vbeta primers and 13 Jbeta primers. Profiled with immunoSEQ multiplex PCR; TCRdb holds only in-frame clones, not every one. Here the sample spans 85,000 to 120,000 clones, 65% to 90% being singletons. Material: PBMCs. These receptors were obtained from a man in his forties or fifties in good health and CMV-seronegative.

This clone was found once. For the CDR3, the DNA is TGCGCCAGCAGCTTAGGACAGGGAGAAGCTTTCTTT. Amino acids: CASSLGQGEAFF. V is TRBV5-1 and J is TRBJ1-1; 8 positions agree with TRBD1. Per the germline V gene, CDR1 is SGHRS and CDR2 is YFSETQ. The CDR3 is made up of 12 amino acids. V lost 2 bases and J lost 8; bases outside the gene matches: 2.

This chain joins TRBV13 and TRBJ2-2; D is uncertain. CDR3 length equals 17 residues. Germline V gene lookup returns CDR1 PRHDT and CDR2 FYEKMQ (reference sequence). Trimming cost V 0 bases and J 1 base, with 12 bases left between them. In DNA form, the CDR3 reads TGTGCCAGCAGCTTAGGGACAAGGCAGGTGAACACCGGGGAGCTGTTTTTT. Residues: CASSLGTRQVNTGELFF.

Only one count was recorded for this clone. The J gene is TRBJ2-1, the V gene TRBV5-8, with D tentatively TRBD2 (5 bases). The CDR3 has 16 amino acids. V was cut by 0 bases and J by 3 bases, with 13 bases left in between. The germline V gene has CDR1 SGHTS and CDR2 YDEGEE. DNA of the CDR3: TGTGCCAGCAGCTTGGTATCGCTAGCCCTCTACAATGAGCAGTTCTTC. Protein product: CASSLVSLALYNEQFF.

The V call is TRBV7-6, the J call TRBJ1-1; D call uncertain. Germline-derived CDR1 and CDR2 are SGHVS and FNYEAQ. There are 14 residues in the CDR3. V was cut by 2 bases and J by 1 base, with 8 bases left in between. This CDR3 reads CASSLRGPNTEAFF. In DNA, the CDR3 is TGTGCCAGCAGCTTAAGAGGGCCGAACACTGAAGCTTTCTTT.

J is TRBJ2-7 and V is TRBV30, with D unclear. The CDR3 spans 12 residues. The V end lost 0 bases, the J end lost 5 bases, and 8 bases lay between the germline ends. Germline-derived CDR1 and CDR2 are GTSNPN and SVGIG (reference sequence). In DNA, the CDR3 is TGTGCCTGGAGTGTGCGGCTCCACGAGCAGTACTTC. Translating gives CAWSVRLHEQYF.

This clone was picked up one time. The rearrangement joins TRBV6-1 to TRBJ2-7; 8 bases match TRBD1. This CDR3 has 15 residues. J lost 1 base, V lost 6 bases, and 8 bases had no gene match. CDR1 is MNHNS, CDR2 SASEGT, per germline. The DNA of the CDR3 is TGTGCCAGCAGCCCCGATCAGGGGGCTTCCTACGAGCAGTACTTC. Translated: CASSPDQGASYEQYF.

The chain couples TRBV19 to TRBJ1-2, with D unclear. The V gene lost 6 bases and the J gene lost 5 bases, with 13 bases spanning the gap. Germline assignment: CDR1 LNHDA and CDR2 SQIVND (reference sequence). This CDR3 comprises 13 residues. For the CDR3, the DNA is TGTGCCAGTAGCATGGACGGGGAGTATGGCTACACCTTC. Its protein product is CASSMDGEYGYTF.

The chain recombines TRBV6-5 with TRBJ1-5; 7 bases align to TRBD1. The germline V gene encodes CDR1 MNHEY and CDR2 SVGAGI. The CDR3 extends over 15 amino acids. J lost 9 bases, V lost 5 bases, and 13 bases had no gene match. CDR3 sequence: CASSPRDSGSWPQHF. In DNA form, the CDR3 reads TGTGCCAGCAGTCCCCGGGACAGCGGGTCATGGCCCCAGCATTTT.

This sequence joins TRBV6-1 and TRBJ1-1; no clear D. V lost 7 bases to trimming and J lost 1 base, with 10 bases between them. Germline CDR1 reads MNHNS; CDR2 reads SASEGT. This CDR3 has 13 residues. Here the CDR3 DNA reads TGTGCCAGCACCCGGGGAGGGAACACTGAAGCTTTCTTT. It is translated as CASTRGGNTEAFF.

V gene TRBV11-2 combines with J gene TRBJ2-5, with D maybe TRBD1 (5 bases). CDR3 length equals 13 residues. CDR1 and CDR2 from the germline V gene are SGHAT and FQNNGV. V was trimmed by 3 bases and J by 5 bases, leaving 10 bases between them. The DNA for the CDR3 is TGTGCCAGCAGCTTTGGTAGGGGTGAGACCCAGTACTTC. Its translation is CASSFGRGETQYF.

The chain recombines TRBV29-1 with TRBJ1-1; a possible D gene is TRBD1 (6 bases). The germline gives CDR1 SQVTM, CDR2 ANQGSEA. Trimming took 8 bases from V and 3 from J, leaving 13 bases between them. The CDR3 is 12 amino acids. CDR3 loop: CSSWDTHTEAFF. In DNA, the CDR3 is TGCAGCTCCTGGGACACCCACACTGAAGCTTTCTTT. Drawing the rest from reference TRBV29-1 and TRBJ1-1, the complete variable domain is SAVISQKPSRDICQRGTSLTIQCQVDSQVTMMFWYRQQPGQSLTLIATANQGSEATYESGFVIDKFPISRPNLTFSTLTVSNMSPEDSSIYLCSSWDTHTEAFFGQGTRLTVV.

This rearrangement joins TRBV30 to TRBJ2-7; a possible D gene is TRBD1 (7 bases). This CDR3 has 13 amino acids. The germline V and J ends were trimmed by 1 base and 11 bases, with 18 bases remaining between them. The germline V gene encodes CDR1 GTSNPN and CDR2 SVGIG (reference sequence). CDR3 amino acids: CAWSGDPDRREYV. The CDR3 DNA is TGTGCCTGGAGTGGGGACCCGGACAGGAGGGAGTACGTC.

As DNA, the CDR3 is TGTGCTTGGGGGGGGGTAAATTCACCCCTCCACTTT. It encodes CAWGGVNSPLHF. The V gene is TRBV30, the J gene TRBJ1-6, with D perhaps matching TRBD1 (5 bases). CDR3 length: 12 residues. Germline V lookup: CDR1 GTSNPN, CDR2 SVGIG (reference sequence).

The chain uses TRBV7-6 and TRBJ2-3; D possibly corresponds to TRBD2 (6 bases). Looked up from germline, CDR1 is SGHVS and CDR2 is FNYEAQ. V gave up 3 bases and J gave up 4 bases, with 20 bases separating them. The CDR3 has 17 amino acids. CDR3 DNA sequence: TGTGCCAGCAGCTTGCCTCCCGAGGGTGGAGGGGCAGATACGCAGTATTTT. Protein: CASSLPPEGGGADTQYF.

The J gene is TRBJ2-5, the V gene TRBV5-1; TRBD1 might be the D (5 bases). The germline V gene encodes CDR1 SGHRS and CDR2 YFSETQ. The CDR3 is 17 residues long. V lost 3 bases, J lost 2 bases, and 20 bases lay in between. The CDR3 reads CASSSLPQGGSQETQYF. Written as DNA, the CDR3 is TGCGCCAGCAGCTCTCTTCCGCAGGGCGGTTCTCAAGAGACCCAGTACTTC.

The V gene is TRBV19, the J gene TRBJ1-6; D is possibly TRBD1 (5 bases). This CDR3 is built from 15 residues. Germline CDR1 LNHDA, CDR2 SQIVND (reference sequence). The V end lost 6 bases, the J end lost 6 bases, and 15 bases lay between the germline ends. The CDR3 nucleotides read TGTGCCAGTAGCCCTCAATCGACAGCTAATTCACCCCTCCACTTT. It is translated as CASSPQSTANSPLHF.

The chain recombines TRBV5-1 with TRBJ1-3, with D unresolved. The V gene lost 2 bases and the J gene lost 0 bases, with 9 bases spanning the gap. This CDR3 comprises 15 residues. Germline CDR1 reads SGHRS; CDR2 reads YFSETQ. The CDR3 bases are TGCGCCAGCAGCTTAAACAGCCTCTCTGGAAACACCATATATTTT. Its translation: CASSLNSLSGNTIYF.

This chain joins TRBV6-6 and TRBJ2-5; 13 bases agree with TRBD2. The J segment lost 0 bases and the V segment lost 5 bases, leaving 3 bases of the junction unmatched. Per germline, CDR1 MNHNY and CDR2 SVGAGI (reference sequence). The CDR3 runs to 16 residues. The chain's CDR3 is CASSKTSGGNQETQYF. The CDR3 region has the DNA TGTGCCAGCAGTAAGACTAGCGGGGGGAACCAAGAGACCCAGTACTTC.

V is TRBV6-1 and J is TRBJ2-2; 7 bases are a match to TRBD1. The J segment lost 8 bases and the V segment lost 10 bases, leaving 16 bases of the junction unmatched. There are 15 residues in the CDR3. From germline, CDR1 is MNHNS and CDR2 SASEGT. The CDR3 sequence is CATSARTGPGGELFF. CDR3 nucleotide sequence: TGTGCCACCTCTGCCCGGACAGGCCCCGGAGGGGAGCTGTTTTTT.

This clone was seen a single time. V usage is TRBV12-2 and J usage is TRBJ2-3; the table names TRBD2, a call not compared with the DNA. TRBV12-2 is a pseudogene segment. The CDR3 covers 15 residues. The CDR3 DNA reads TGTGCAAGTCGCTTCGGTGGGGGGGATACAGATACGCAGTATTTT. Its translation is CASRFGGGDTDTQYF.